This T cell receptor beta chain was identified in a study of response to subunit inactivated influenza vaccine. The CDR3 is 14 amino acids. The germline CDR1 and CDR2 sequences are KGHSH and LQKENI. Trimming pared 5 bases from V and 7 bases from J, leaving 14 bases between. This clonotype was found a few times. TCRdb re-called the RT-PCR reads with MiXCR, one entry per CDR3 protein. The sample holds some 600,000 distinct CDR3 sequences, 12% to 15% seen once. The sample was PBMCs from blood, taken approximately 15 days before vaccination. The chain employs TRBV18 and TRBJ1-4; D perhaps matches TRBD1 (5 bases). This TCR was recovered from a man aged 45 to 65 who received an inactivated influenza vaccine. The CDR3 DNA is TGTGCCAGCTCAGGAACGGCAGGGAGTGAAAAACTGTTTTTT. It encodes CASSGTAGSEKLFF.